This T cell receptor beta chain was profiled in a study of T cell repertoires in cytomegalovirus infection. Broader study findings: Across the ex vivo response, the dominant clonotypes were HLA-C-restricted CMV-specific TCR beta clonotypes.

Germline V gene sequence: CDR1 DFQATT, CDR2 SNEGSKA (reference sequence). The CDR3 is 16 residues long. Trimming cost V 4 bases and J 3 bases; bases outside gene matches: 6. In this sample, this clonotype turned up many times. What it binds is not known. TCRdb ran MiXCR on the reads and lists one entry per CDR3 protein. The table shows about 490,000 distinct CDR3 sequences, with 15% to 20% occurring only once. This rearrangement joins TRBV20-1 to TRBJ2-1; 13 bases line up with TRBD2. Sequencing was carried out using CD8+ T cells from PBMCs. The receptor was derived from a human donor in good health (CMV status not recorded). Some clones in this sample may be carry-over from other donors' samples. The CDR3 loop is CSATPGLAGNYNEQFF. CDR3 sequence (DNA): TGCAGTGCTACACCGGGACTAGCGGGGAACTACAATGAGCAGTTCTTC.